This record looks at one T cell receptor beta chain sequence and its context. The antigen is unknown. Clones were read by immunoSEQ multiplex PCR, and TCRdb kept only the in-frame ones, dropping some. The sample consists of over 110,000 clones, about 91% of them appearing once. The sample is drawn from a study of T cell responses to AZD1222 COVID-19 vaccine. Study-level points and caveats: Mapped onto spike, vaccine-associated CD4 TCRs spanned it and were dominant at 160-218 and 743-854. Clonal diversity may have been underestimated in mostly white British donors. Seropositive at baseline were only a handful of AZD1222 recipients. Elevations in Spike-specific TCR breadth and depth followed administration of two AZD1222 doses.

The CDR3 consists of 15 residues. Germline V lookup: CDR1 KGHSH, CDR2 LQKENI. The junction had 6 bases not matched to a gene; V was cut back by 4 bases and J by 3 bases. The sample in question was peripheral blood, obtained 28 days after the second AZD1222 dose. The clonotype originates from an adult who received the AZD1222 COVID-19 vaccine. The chain recombines TRBV18 with TRBJ1-2, with 9 bases matching TRBD1. CDR3 in DNA: TGTGCCAGCTCACTCCGGGACAGGGCCTACTATGGCTACACCTTC. Protein sequence: CASSLRDRAYYGYTF.